Sequencing of this T cell receptor (beta chain) was carried out in a study of post-analysis software for immune sequencing data. Study outcomes and limitations: In patients, about five TRBV segments were more frequent than in controls, with TRBV5-6, TRBV5-1 and TRBV20-1 among them.

The CDR3 runs 15 residues. The V gene end was trimmed by 1 base and the J gene end by 9 bases; junction bases not matched to a gene: 6. The germline gives CDR1 LGHNA, CDR2 YNFKEQ. A remark on this clonotype: Its antigen remains unknown.

Libraries were made from TCR beta cDNA, and they carried unique molecular identifiers. TCRdb reanalysed the PCR reads using MiXCR and keeps one entry per CDR3 protein. The sample has about 800,000 distinct CDR3 sequences; around 27% are singletons. The sample taken for sequencing was blood. This chain links TRBV4-2 with TRBJ2-1, with 10 nucleotides matching TRBD1. The TCR originated in a girl between 10 and 17 years old with multiple sclerosis. The CDR3 here is CASSQGGQGVPEQFF. The CDR3 bases are TGTGCCAGCAGCCAAGGTGGACAGGGGGTTCCTGAGCAGTTCTTC.